The source of this TCR beta chain is a study of persistence of HIV-infected CD4 T cells. Study outcomes and limitations: Within sorted populations, more oligoclonal TCRs accompanied more oligoclonal proviruses. Antigen-responding cells were enriched for degenerate expanded CDR3beta sequences. CMV- and Gag-responding cells had lower TCRbeta richness than CD3/CD28-responding cells.

Overlapping HIV-1 Gag 15-mer peptides at about 1 ug per peptide per mL were used. CD40L/CD69 double-negative CD45RO-high memory CD4+ T cells were collected. Donors had CD4+ T cell counts above 400 cells/uL and were CMV-seropositive. This clone has a single count. Its antigen is not identified. Trimming took off 1 base at V and 6 bases at J, with 7 bases between the two ends. The CDR3 extends over 12 amino acids. CDR1 SGHRS and CDR2 YFSETQ come from the germline V gene. The libraries were made with immunoSEQ version 4 in survey mode. Measured with immunoSEQ multiplex PCR; TCRdb has only the in-frame clones, and not every one. The data hold some 37,000 clones, with approximately 78% observed a single time.

Sequencing used cultured CD4+ T cells from PBMCs, obtained from a patient who received antiretroviral therapy. The chain recombines TRBV5-1 with TRBJ1-2; no clear D gene. This TCR derives from an adult with HIV. The donor label of this sample is uncertain. CDR3 region: CASSLSGNGYTF. CDR3 nucleotide sequence: TGCGCCAGCAGCTTGAGCGGGAATGGCTACACCTTC.